A single sample gave rise to the 12 T cell receptor beta chains below, sequenced in a study of CD8 T cells in ankylosing spondylitis. Their target antigens are unknown. Whole-study findings and limits: What appeared characteristic of ankylosing spondylitis blood was a TCR beta motif of 7 or 8 highly homologous variants.

TCRdb reprocessed the 5' RACE reads via MiXCR and lists one record per CDR3 protein. The sample records some 840,000 distinct CDR3 sequences, about 11% being singletons. The source material was blood, either unsorted or a sorted T cell fraction (not recorded which). The receptor source for this set is a male donor with ankylosing spondylitis.

This clonotype appeared many times. The chain is built from TRBV5-1 and TRBJ2-3; the D gene could be TRBD1 or TRBD2 (6 bases each). The germline V gene encodes CDR1 SGHRS and CDR2 YFSETQ. The CDR3 is made up of 13 amino acids. The V and J ends lost 3 bases and 4 bases respectively, with 9 bases between them. In DNA, the CDR3 is TGCGCCAGCAGCTCGGGGGCGCCAGATACGCAGTATTTT. It codes for CASSSGAPDTQYF.

This clonotype occurred many times. This sequence joins TRBV6-6 and TRBJ2-1; TRBD2 matches at 8 bases. There are 12 residues in the CDR3. V lost 6 bases to trimming and J lost 8 bases; unmatched junction nucleotides: 3. Per the germline V gene, CDR1 is MNHNY and CDR2 is SVGAGI (reference sequence). The CDR3 reads CASRLTSDEQFF. CDR3 in DNA: TGTGCCAGCAGGCTGACTAGCGATGAGCAGTTCTTC.

This clonotype was seen ten or more times. This chain connects TRBV29-1 to TRBJ2-5; TRBD1 matches at 10 bases. The CDR3 runs to 13 residues. V shed 6 bases and J 5 bases; nucleotides not matched to a gene: 6. Germline assignment: CDR1 SQVTM and CDR2 ANQGSEA. CDR3 region: CSVTGGAGETQYF. Written as DNA, the CDR3 is TGCAGCGTGACAGGGGGCGCTGGGGAGACCCAGTACTTC.

This clonotype has ten or more counts. This chain connects TRBV29-1 to TRBJ2-3, with 13 bases that match TRBD2. Germline trimming cut 3 bases from V and 7 bases from J; bases unmatched to any gene: 10. Germline CDR1 and CDR2: SQVTM and ANQGSEA. The CDR3 is 16 amino acids. CDR3 protein: CSVERWTSGGRNTQYF. In DNA form, the CDR3 reads TGCAGCGTTGAGCGGTGGACTAGCGGGGGAAGAAATACGCAGTATTTT.

V and J are TRBV5-1 and TRBJ2-3; D not resolved. Trimming took 1 base from V and 6 from J, leaving 15 bases between them. CDR1 and CDR2 (germline): SGHRS, YFSETQ. The CDR3 is 15 amino acids. The CDR3 DNA reads TGCGCCAGCAGCTTGACTCCTATACCACCGGATACGCAGTATTTT. This codes for CASSLTPIPPDTQYF.

This clonotype was picked up a small number of times. J is TRBJ1-2 and V is TRBV20-1; 9 bases map to TRBD1. There are 14 residues in the CDR3. Trimming took 5 bases from V and 4 from J; bases not matched to a gene: 8. Germline values: CDR1 DFQATT, CDR2 SNEGSKA (reference sequence). The CDR3 region is CSARSGTGFYGYTF. Here the CDR3 DNA reads TGCAGTGCTCGGTCCGGGACAGGGTTCTATGGCTACACCTTC.

V usage is TRBV29-1 and J usage is TRBJ1-1; 8 positions match TRBD1. Losses at the gene ends were 4 bases for V and 3 bases for J; bases not matched to a gene: 4. There are 13 residues in the CDR3. Germline V gene lookup returns CDR1 SQVTM and CDR2 ANQGSEA. The DNA for the CDR3 is TGCAGCGTTGTGGGACAGGCGTACACTGAAGCTTTCTTT. Its translation: CSVVGQAYTEAFF.

This clonotype was recorded many times. Compared with germline, one end of the junction differs, possibly owing to a read error. The chain couples TRBV7-7 to TRBJ2-5; 8 nucleotides line up with TRBD2. The V gene's germline CDR1 is SSHAT and CDR2 FNYEAQ (reference sequence). The CDR3 sequence is 15 residues long. CDR3 nucleotide sequence: TGTGCTAGCAGCCCGGGGGGGCGGTTAGCTGAGACCCAGTACTTC. It encodes CASSPGGRLAETQYF.

This clonotype came up a few times. V is TRBV7-2 and J is TRBJ1-1; 7 positions match TRBD1. The CDR3 loop spans 13 amino acids. V was pared by 2 bases and J by 11 bases, with 8 bases of the junction left unmatched. In germline, CDR1 is SGHTA, CDR2 FQGNSA. This CDR3 reads CASSLIDRAIAFF. The CDR3 region has the DNA TGTGCCAGCAGCTTAATTGACAGGGCGATCGCTTTCTTT.

The V gene is TRBV7-2, the J gene TRBJ2-6, with D possibly being TRBD1 (6 bases). Trimming shortened V by 5 bases and J by 3 bases, and 11 bases separated the two germline ends. CDR1 is SGHTA and CDR2 is FQGNSA in the germline V gene. The CDR3 runs to 15 residues. The CDR3 nucleotides read TGTGCCAGCAGCACCACAGGGTTTGGGGCCAACGTCCTGACTTTC. This sequence encodes CASSTTGFGANVLTF.

This chain joins TRBV20-1 and TRBJ2-1; weak D call: TRBD2 (7 bases). Germline V gene lookup returns CDR1 DFQATT and CDR2 SNEGSKA (reference sequence). Trimming stripped 4 bases from V and 4 bases from J, with 17 bases between. The CDR3 runs to 15 residues. The CDR3 loop reads CSATRGAPDYNEQFF. CDR3 nucleotide sequence: TGCAGTGCTACCCGGGGGGCCCCAGATTACAATGAGCAGTTCTTC.

The chain carries TRBV7-2 and TRBJ1-5; TRBD1 matches at 7 bases. The CDR3 loop spans 15 amino acids. J lost 6 bases, V lost 4 bases, and 9 bases had no gene match. CDR1 SGHTA and CDR2 FQGNSA come from the germline V gene. CDR3 in amino acids: CASSWQGVVAQPQHF. CDR3 nucleotides: TGTGCCAGCAGCTGGCAGGGGGTAGTTGCTCAGCCCCAGCATTTT.